This T cell receptor (beta chain) was found in a study of shared clonotypes between healthy human individuals. Study background: Three CD4 naive, three CD4 memory, two CD8 naive and one CD8 memory plate were used per donor. Whole-study results and caveats: Sharing of clonotypes among donors was expected to vary with sequencing depth. Relative to clonotypes present in all four donors, those not shared had lower generation probabilities. Sampling covered blood only; tissue repertoires likely differ.

Naive CD8 cells were CD45RO-negative, positively selected for CCR7, excluding terminally differentiated effector memory CD45RA+ cells. On this clone itself: What it binds is unknown.

Assay: immunoSEQ multiplex PCR; the TCRdb copy retains only in-frame clones and omits some. Here the sample spans roughly 570,000 clones, roughly 98% being singletons. This receptor was taken from a man aged 25-40 years in good health. The source material was naive CD8+ T cells sorted from blood.

The CDR3 loop is CASIISSSYNEQFF. The CDR3 DNA is TGTGCCAGCATAATCTCCAGCTCCTACAATGAGCAGTTCTTC. This chain links TRBV7-9 with TRBJ2-1; D not certain. This CDR3 comprises 14 residues. V lost 7 bases and J lost 0, with 10 bases in between. The germline V gene encodes CDR1 SEHNR and CDR2 FQNEAQ (reference sequence).